This TCR beta chain was observed in a study of identical twins. In its sample, this clonotype was seen many times. Antigen specificity is unknown. With template switching, a universal primer site was added, and the cDNA carried unique molecular identifiers. TCRdb redid the calling of the 5' RACE reads with MiXCR, one entry per CDR3 protein. The table includes about 700,000 distinct CDR3 sequences, over 8.5% detected once. Study results and limitations: Invariant MAIT and iNKT cells are populations that could partly confound zero-insertion analyses.

CDR3 length: 15 amino acids. V shed 0 bases and J 5 bases; nucleotides not matched to a gene: 5. The germline V gene has CDR1 SGHRS and CDR2 YFSETQ. This sample also belongs to another study, concerning yellow fever vaccine responses in identical twins.

J is TRBJ2-5 and V is TRBV5-1; 9 nucleotides match TRBD2. The sequencing input was PBMCs. The TCR originated in a woman under 30 in good health. The CDR3 DNA reads as TGCGCCAGCAGCTTGGCCGCGGGGGGGCCCGAGACCCAGTACTTC. Its protein product is CASSLAAGGPETQYF.